These 31 T cell receptor beta chains were sequenced from one sample in a study of T cell clones after liver transplantation (dated by TCRdb to between 2017 and 2020). The library was made by the immunoSEQ multiplex PCR assay. TCRdb took over this immuneACCESS table, retaining in-frame rearrangements with V and J assigned. Such tables are incomplete; in checked studies, under half of the missing clones stem from an unresolved V gene, and the remainder is unexplained. The sample table lists roughly 40,000 clones, about 86% of them with a count of one. Around 2.5% of the sample belongs to the ten largest clones. Here the sequenced sample was CD4+ T cells from blood, taken 24 months after liver transplant. The receptors originated from a human patient who received a liver transplant. It is possible that, after a transplant, some T cells come from the graft donor.

The chain uses TRBV6-6 and TRBJ1-2; 10 bases align to TRBD1. CDR3 length equals 14 residues. The germline V gene encodes CDR1 MNHNY and CDR2 SVGAGI (reference sequence). V trimming: 2 bases; J trimming: 5 bases; junction bases outside the gene matches: 2. CDR3 sequence: CASSYRQGAYGYTF. The CDR3 DNA follows: TGTGCCAGCAGTTACCGACAGGGGGCGTATGGCTACACCTTC.

The gene calls are TRBV6-5 and TRBJ2-3; the match to TRBD2 covers 7 bases. The CDR3 has 15 residues. V dropped 1 base and J dropped 5; count of bases not matched to a gene: 6. The germline V gene has CDR1 MNHEY and CDR2 SVGAGI. The CDR3 region has the DNA TGTGCCAGCAGTTACTTGGGGGGAGGGATAGATACGCAGTATTTT. Protein product: CASSYLGGGIDTQYF.

Only a few counts were recorded for this clone. V usage is TRBV2 and J usage is TRBJ2-1; 11 positions match TRBD2. J was trimmed by 8 bases and V by 4 bases; bases with no gene match: 7. The germline gives CDR1 SNHLY, CDR2 FYNNEI. The CDR3 has 15 amino acids. CDR3 protein: CASSVSGRAEDEQFF. CDR3 sequence (DNA): TGTGCCAGCAGTGTTAGCGGGAGGGCCGAGGATGAGCAGTTCTTC.

This rearrangement joins TRBV30 to TRBJ2-5, with TRBD1 identical over 9 bases. With 2 bases clipped from V and 7 bases from J, the junction kept 8 bases outside the gene matches. The V gene's germline CDR1 is GTSNPN and CDR2 SVGIG (reference sequence). This CDR3 region has 14 residues. CDR3 loop: CAWSWGQGGGTQYF. CDR3 in DNA: TGTGCCTGGAGTTGGGGACAGGGAGGAGGGACCCAGTACTTC.

The chain links TRBV10-1 to TRBJ1-1; TRBD1 might be the D (6 bases). V was clipped by 0 bases and J by 4 bases, with 12 bases between them. Germline V gene data show CDR1 as WNHNN and CDR2 as SYGVQD (reference sequence). This CDR3 is built from 15 residues. The CDR3 bases are TGCGCCAGCAGTGAGTCGAAGGGGGGGGGCACTGAAGCTTTCTTT. This translates into CASSESKGGGTEAFF.

This clone was observed a single time. V is TRBV7-2 and J is TRBJ1-2, with 11 bases fitting TRBD1. The CDR3 is 15 residues long. From germline, CDR1 is SGHTA and CDR2 FQGNSA. The V and J ends lost 5 bases and 2 bases, in that order; junction bases with no gene match: 4. CDR3 bases: TGTGCCAGCAGCGGAGGGGACAGGGGGAACTATGGCTACACCTTC. It specifies CASSGGDRGNYGYTF.

This clone has a handful of counts. This chain joins TRBV7-3 and TRBJ2-1; D perhaps matches TRBD2 (6 bases). The CDR3 runs to 16 residues. Looked up from germline, CDR1 is SGHTA and CDR2 is FQGTGA. Trimming took off 6 bases at V and 7 bases at J, with 22 bases between the two ends. The CDR3 here is CASREVAGPPLNEQFF. The DNA for the CDR3 is TGTGCCAGCAGGGAAGTGGCGGGACCACCTTTAAATGAGCAGTTCTTC.

V gene TRBV7-8 combines with J gene TRBJ2-3; 10 positions match TRBD2. The CDR3 has 17 amino acids. Germline V gene data show CDR1 as SGHVS and CDR2 as FQNEAQ. The V gene end was trimmed by 5 bases and the J gene end by 2 bases; junction bases not matched to a gene: 10. The CDR3 spells CASSNLASGSFTDTQYF. The CDR3 DNA sequence: TGTGCCAGCAGCAATCTGGCTAGCGGGAGTTTCACAGATACGCAGTATTTT.

The chain joins TRBV27 to TRBJ1-2; unclear D gene. Deletions cut 10 bases from V and 11 bases from J, with 11 bases between. Germline CDR1 is MNHEY and CDR2 is SMNVEV (reference sequence). This CDR3 comprises 9 residues. Here the CDR3 reads CATPKGYTF. The CDR3 bases are TGTGCCACCCCGAAAGGTTACACCTTC.

The gene calls are TRBV4-1 and TRBJ1-4; D may be TRBD1 (5 bases). This CDR3 has 14 residues. Germline-derived CDR1 and CDR2 are MGHRA and YSYEKL. Trimming stripped 4 bases from V and 4 bases from J, with 10 bases between. In nucleotides, the CDR3 is TGCGCCAGCAGCCCGGGACGGCTTAATGAAAAACTGTTTTTT. This codes for CASSPGRLNEKLFF.

The chain combines TRBV5-8 with TRBJ2-1; 7 nucleotides agree with TRBD2. The CDR3 runs 15 residues. From germline, CDR1 is SGHTS and CDR2 YDEGEE. The junction had 4 bases not matched to a gene; V was cut back by 4 bases and J by 0 bases. CDR3 DNA sequence: TGTGCCAGCAGCCCGAGGACTAGCTCCTACAATGAGCAGTTCTTC. Translation: CASSPRTSSYNEQFF.

The chain has TRBV5-4 and TRBJ1-1, with a possible D match to TRBD1 (5 bases). V gave up 6 bases and J gave up 2 bases, with 11 bases separating them. Per germline, CDR1 SGHNT and CDR2 YYREEE (reference sequence). This CDR3 has 13 residues. CDR3 sequence reads: CASTGRGNTEAFF. As DNA, the CDR3 is TGTGCCAGCACCGGAAGGGGCAACACTGAAGCTTTCTTT. The complete variable domain, with remaining parts taken from reference TRBV5-4 and TRBJ1-1, reads ETGVTQSPTHLIKTRGQQVTLRCSSQSGHNTVSWYQQALGQGPQFIFQYYREEENGRGNFPPRFSGLQFPNYSSELNVNALELDDSALYLCASTGRGNTEAFFGQGTRLTVV.

J is TRBJ2-4 and V is TRBV5-4, with 7 bases that match TRBD1. V lost 3 bases, J lost 0 bases, and 6 bases stayed unmatched. The CDR3 is 16 amino acids. The V gene's germline CDR1 is SGHNT and CDR2 YYREEE (reference sequence). CDR3 loop: CASSYNRGIAKNIQYF. The DNA of the CDR3 is TGTGCCAGCAGCTATAACAGGGGAATAGCCAAAAACATTCAGTACTTC. Drawing the rest from reference TRBV5-4 and TRBJ2-4, the complete variable domain is ETGVTQSPTHLIKTRGQQVTLRCSSQSGHNTVSWYQQALGQGPQFIFQYYREEENGRGNFPPRFSGLQFPNYSSELNVNALELDDSALYLCASSYNRGIAKNIQYFGAGTRLSVL.

The CDR3 spells CASSGSVGLFTNTIYF. CDR3 DNA: TGCGCCAGCAGCGGTTCCGTAGGGCTATTTACTAACACCATATATTTT. The J gene is TRBJ1-3, the V gene TRBV5-1; D gene ambiguous. CDR3 length: 16 residues. Deletions cut 4 bases from V and 7 bases from J, with 21 bases between. Per the germline V gene, CDR1 is SGHRS and CDR2 is YFSETQ.

V gene TRBV5-1 combines with J gene TRBJ1-1, with 7 bases that match TRBD1. Germline CDR1 reads SGHRS; CDR2 reads YFSETQ. The CDR3 is 14 amino acids. J lost 1 base, V lost 4 bases, and 4 bases had no gene match. Here the CDR3 reads CASSPQGWNTEAFF. CDR3 DNA: TGCGCCAGCAGCCCACAGGGGTGGAACACTGAAGCTTTCTTT.

CDR3 sequence: CASTHQGAGELFF. In DNA, the CDR3 is TGTGCCAGTACCCACCAGGGGGCCGGGGAGCTGTTTTTT. V and J are TRBV19 and TRBJ2-2, with 7 positions matching TRBD1. The CDR3 is 13 amino acids. V dropped 7 bases and J dropped 6; count of bases not matched to a gene: 5. Germline V gives CDR1 LNHDA, CDR2 SQIVND (reference sequence).

CDR3 region: CASKTGVTMNTEAFF. The CDR3, as DNA: TGTGCCAGCAAAACCGGGGTAACAATGAACACTGAAGCTTTCTTT. The rearrangement uses TRBV19 and TRBJ1-1; D is undetermined. Trimming pared 9 bases from V and 0 bases from J, leaving 17 bases between. This CDR3 is built from 15 residues. CDR1 and CDR2 from the germline V gene are LNHDA and SQIVND (reference sequence).

The chain has TRBV27 and TRBJ1-5; 8 nucleotides match TRBD1. The CDR3 has 16 amino acids. Germline CDR1 and CDR2: MNHEY and SMNVEV (reference sequence). The trim removed 2 bases at V and 2 bases at J, leaving 5 bases unmatched. The CDR3 sequence: CASSLIATGGNQPQHF. For the CDR3, the DNA is TGTGCCAGCAGTTTAATAGCGACAGGGGGCAATCAGCCCCAGCATTTT.

This rearrangement joins TRBV7-2 to TRBJ2-7; possible D gene TRBD1, 5 bases. With 1 base removed from V and 6 bases from J, the gap between germline ends came to 19 bases. The CDR3 sequence is 16 residues long. Germline-derived CDR1 and CDR2 are SGHTA and FQGNSA. The CDR3 DNA is TGTGCCAGCAGCTTAGTGGCAGGGCCCATGAATGGCGAGCAGTACTTC. Translating it yields CASSLVAGPMNGEQYF.

J is TRBJ1-3 and V is TRBV18, with 8 nucleotides matching TRBD1. The CDR3 extends over 15 amino acids. Germline lookup yields CDR1 KGHSH and CDR2 LQKENI. Trimming at V came to 8 bases and at J to 2 bases, leaving 8 bases not matched to a gene. The CDR3: CASTRGQVAGNTIYF. The CDR3 nucleotides are TGTGCCAGCACTAGGGGACAGGTAGCTGGAAACACCATATATTTT. The full variable domain, its missing parts supplied by reference TRBV18 and TRBJ1-3, is NAGVMQNPRHLVRRRGQEARLRCSPMKGHSHVYWYRQLPEEGLKFMVYLQKENIIDESGMPKERFSAEFPKEGPSILRIQQVVRGDSAAYFCASTRGQVAGNTIYFGEGSWLTVV.

The chain combines TRBV6-1 with TRBJ1-5, with D possibly TRBD1 on 5 matching bases. Germline-derived CDR1 and CDR2 are MNHNS and SASEGT. The CDR3 consists of 15 residues. With 4 bases removed from V and 2 bases from J, the gap between germline ends came to 12 bases. CDR3 coding DNA: TGTGCCAGCAGTGTCACTCCCAGGGGCAATCAGCCCCAGCATTTT. Amino acid sequence: CASSVTPRGNQPQHF.

A single count supports this clone. This chain joins TRBV5-1 and TRBJ2-3, with D perhaps TRBD2 (6 bases). The CDR3 covers 16 residues. The ends were cut back, 6 bases at V and 0 bases at J, with 17 bases in the middle. CDR1 is SGHRS, CDR2 YFSETQ, per germline. CDR3 sequence: CASNLGSSTSTDTQYF. The CDR3 nucleotides are TGCGCCAGCAACCTCGGGAGTTCCACTAGCACAGATACGCAGTATTTT. Variable domain in full (rest from reference TRBV5-1 and TRBJ2-3): KAGVTQTPRYLIKTRGQQVTLSCSPISGHRSVSWYQQTPGQGLQFLFEYFSETQRNKGNFPGRFSGRQFSNSRSEMNVSTLELGDSALYLCASNLGSSTSTDTQYFGPGTRLTVL.

This chain joins TRBV6-5 and TRBJ1-1; no clear D gene. Germline V gene sequence: CDR1 MNHEY, CDR2 SVGAGI. V dropped 3 bases and J dropped 0 bases, with 8 bases sitting between them. This CDR3 has 14 residues. This CDR3 reads CASSYPGLNTEAFF. The CDR3 DNA reads TGTGCCAGCAGTTATCCGGGCCTGAACACTGAAGCTTTCTTT.

This clone showed up just a few times. The V and J genes are TRBV18 and TRBJ2-3; 13 bases align to TRBD2. Unmatched junction bases numbered 18, after V lost 3 bases and J lost 0 bases. Germline CDR1 is KGHSH and CDR2 is LQKENI. The CDR3 has 22 residues. In DNA, the CDR3 is TGTGCCAGCTCACCGCTGCCGACTAGCGGGAGGTATGAGACTACTAGCACAGATACGCAGTATTTT. The encoded protein is CASSPLPTSGRYETTSTDTQYF.

The gene calls are TRBV13 and TRBJ2-1, with a tentative D call TRBD2 (6 bases). Trimming removed 3 bases at V and 6 bases at J, with 15 bases between. The CDR3 totals 15 residues. Germline CDR1 is PRHDT and CDR2 is FYEKMQ (reference sequence). The DNA of the CDR3 is TGTGCCAGCAGCTTGGAGGGGTCACTAGGCAATGAGCAGTTCTTC. Translated, it gives CASSLEGSLGNEQFF.

The rearrangement links TRBV15 to TRBJ1-1; maybe TRBD1 (5 bases). Germline V gene lookup returns CDR1 LNHNV and CDR2 YYDKDF (reference sequence). The V end was cut by 3 bases, the J end by 7 bases, with 12 bases between. This CDR3 has 13 amino acids. Here the CDR3 reads CATSRRGIGEAFF. CDR3 DNA: TGTGCCACCAGCAGGCGGGGGATAGGTGAAGCTTTCTTT.

The genes are TRBV18 and TRBJ1-4, with TRBD1 matching 9 bases. The V segment lost 3 bases and the J segment 6 bases; nucleotides outside the gene matches: 8. The CDR3 sequence is 16 residues long. Germline V gene data show CDR1 as KGHSH and CDR2 as LQKENI. CDR3 in DNA: TGTGCCAGCTCACCCGCGTCGACAGGGGGGCATGAAAAACTGTTTTTT. This gives the protein CASSPASTGGHEKLFF.

The chain joins TRBV2 to TRBJ2-6; 7 nucleotides match TRBD1. With 6 bases clipped from V and 2 bases from J, the junction kept 4 bases outside the gene matches. There are 15 residues in the CDR3. Per the germline V gene, CDR1 is SNHLY and CDR2 is FYNNEI. CDR3 sequence: CASRDRETGANVLTF. The CDR3 nucleotides read TGTGCCAGCAGAGACAGGGAAACTGGGGCCAACGTCCTGACTTTC.

V gene TRBV10-2 combines with J gene TRBJ2-7; 11 bases map to TRBD2. The V and J ends lost 7 bases and 2 bases, in that order; junction bases with no gene match: 7. The V gene's germline CDR1 is WSHSY and CDR2 SAAADI. The CDR3 sequence is 15 residues long. The CDR3 loop is CASIFGTSGTYEQYF. The CDR3 region has the DNA TGCGCCAGCATATTCGGGACTAGCGGTACCTACGAGCAGTACTTC.

The chain recombines TRBV7-2 with TRBJ1-6; TRBD1 matches 7 bases. V lost 5 bases, J lost 4 bases, and 8 bases stayed unmatched. This CDR3 spans 16 amino acids. Germline CDR1 and CDR2: SGHTA and FQGNSA. CDR3 nucleotide sequence: TGTGCCAGCAGCCCACAGCCAGGGGGATATAATTCACCCCTCCACTTT. Translation: CASSPQPGGYNSPLHF.

J is TRBJ1-2 and V is TRBV28; unclear D gene. Germline loops: CDR1 MDHEN, CDR2 SYDVKM. Trimming took off 5 bases at V and 4 bases at J, with 17 bases between the two ends. This CDR3 comprises 15 residues. CDR3 region: CASSAPLGRLYGYTF. The CDR3 DNA follows: TGTGCCAGCAGTGCGCCACTAGGACGGCTCTATGGCTACACCTTC.